One and the same sample provided the 19 T cell receptor beta chains below, sequenced in a study of PD-1 blockade in classical Hodgkin lymphoma (dated by TCRdb to about 2020). Library preparation was by the immunoSEQ multiplex PCR assay. Not all clones reach the TCRdb copy of this immuneACCESS table, which keeps in-frame sequences only. Checked studies attribute under half of the gap to unresolved V genes and leave the rest unexplained. The sample table holds some 30,000 clones, of which around 80% were seen once. The ten largest clones capture approximately 0.8% of the sample. Sample time point, as interpreted from the label and publication: cycle 4 day 1 (C4D1), after more than five weeks of nivolumab. All trial patients had relapsed after autologous stem cell transplantation, with cohorts A, B and C differing in prior brentuximab vedotin exposure. CD4+ T cells were purified from thawed PBMCs by magnetic negative selection with a Miltenyi CD4+ T cell isolation kit.

The sequenced sample was CD4+ T cells from blood, obtained before the fourth cycle of nivolumab. All receptors derive from a human donor with classical Hodgkin lymphoma.

The V call is TRBV11-3, the J call TRBJ2-7, with no clear D. Per the germline V gene, CDR1 is SGHNT and CDR2 is YENEEA. The CDR3 length is 13 residues. Trimming stripped 1 base from V and 6 bases from J, with 10 bases between. CDR3 nucleotides: TGTGCCAGCAGCTTAGCGGTCTCCGGCGAGCAGTACTTC. It translates to CASSLAVSGEQYF.

The chain carries TRBV28 and TRBJ2-5, with D possibly being TRBD1 (5 bases). Germline V gene sequence: CDR1 MDHEN, CDR2 SYDVKM. The CDR3 is 13 amino acids. V lost 3 bases and J lost 6, with 11 bases in between. The CDR3, as DNA: TGTGCCAGCAGTTTGGACGTGGGGCAGACCCAGTACTTC. Translating gives CASSLDVGQTQYF.

This sequence joins TRBV7-9 and TRBJ2-7; D might be TRBD2 (6 bases). Germline V gene data show CDR1 as SEHNR and CDR2 as FQNEAQ (reference sequence). Trimming shortened V by 5 bases and J by 3 bases, and 8 bases separated the two germline ends. CDR3 length: 12 amino acids. The CDR3 DNA sequence: TGTGCCAGCAGCCTTAGCGGCTACGAGCAGTACTTC. Protein sequence: CASSLSGYEQYF.

Here the CDR3 reads CASSSWPGETQYF. In DNA, the CDR3 is TGTGCCAGCAGCTCATGGCCGGGGGAGACCCAGTACTTC. The chain carries TRBV7-9 and TRBJ2-5, with D possibly TRBD2 on 5 matching bases. Trimming took off 4 bases at V and 5 bases at J, with 11 bases between the two ends. Germline CDR1 reads SEHNR; CDR2 reads FQNEAQ (reference sequence). CDR3 length equals 13 residues.

The chain combines TRBV5-4 with TRBJ1-1; a weak D match, TRBD1 (6 bases). Trimming left V 3 bases short and J 5 bases short, with 17 bases between. Germline V gene lookup returns CDR1 SGHNT and CDR2 YYREEE (reference sequence). This CDR3 contains 15 residues. CDR3 in DNA: TGTGCCAGCAGCTGGGAGGGACACGAGGGGACTGAAGCTTTCTTT. Its protein is CASSWEGHEGTEAFF.

The genes are TRBV6-1 and TRBJ1-6; D is perhaps TRBD1 (6 bases). This CDR3 region has 16 residues. In germline, CDR1 is MNHNS, CDR2 SASEGT. Trimming pared 4 bases from V and 0 bases from J, leaving 10 bases between. The DNA for the CDR3 is TGTGCCAGCAGTGTCCAGGGGAGCTCCTATAATTCACCCCTCCACTTT. Translation: CASSVQGSSYNSPLHF.

The chain couples TRBV5-1 to TRBJ2-1; TRBD1 matches at 9 bases. In germline, CDR1 is SGHRS, CDR2 YFSETQ. There are 14 residues in the CDR3. V trimming: 4 bases; J trimming: 8 bases; junction bases outside the gene matches: 7. Here the CDR3 reads CASSLNRGRDEQFF. The CDR3 nucleotides are TGCGCCAGCAGCCTAAACAGGGGGCGCGATGAGCAGTTCTTC.

CDR3 sequence reads: CASSKAEQETQYF. The CDR3 DNA is TGTGCCAGCTCAAAAGCGGAACAAGAGACCCAGTACTTC. The chain recombines TRBV18 with TRBJ2-5; D may be TRBD2 (5 bases). Looked up from germline, CDR1 is KGHSH and CDR2 is LQKENI. This CDR3 comprises 13 residues. Trimming removed 5 bases from V and 2 bases from J, with 9 bases in between.

This clone was recorded only once. The gene calls are TRBV11-2 and TRBJ2-7, with 9 bases identical to TRBD1. The CDR3 is 14 residues long. The germline gives CDR1 SGHAT, CDR2 FQNNGV. V dropped 6 bases and J dropped 4; count of bases not matched to a gene: 7. CDR3 sequence (DNA): TGTGCCAGCAGAAGTGGGACAGGGCTTTACGAGCAGTACTTC. Translating gives CASRSGTGLYEQYF. Full variable domain (rest looked up from reference TRBV11-2 and TRBJ2-7): EAGVAQSPRYKIIEKRQSVAFWCNPISGHATLYWYQQILGQGPKLLIQFQNNGVVDDSQLPKDRFSAERLKGVDSTLKIQPAKLEDSAVYLCASRSGTGLYEQYFGPGTRLTVT.

This sequence joins TRBV6-4 and TRBJ1-5, with a tentative D call TRBD1 (5 bases). Germline V gene sequence: CDR1 MRHNA, CDR2 SNTAGT. This CDR3 contains 16 residues. Trimming took 4 bases from V and 2 from J, leaving 15 bases between them. In nucleotides, the CDR3 is TGTGCCAGCAGTGCTTTCGCAGGGATACGCAATCAGCCCCAGCATTTT. Translating gives CASSAFAGIRNQPQHF.

CDR3 DNA sequence: TGCGCCAGCAGCAAAACAACCGGGACTAGCGGTTACGAGCAGTACTTC. This codes for CASSKTTGTSGYEQYF. J is TRBJ2-5 and V is TRBV5-1, with 11 nucleotides matching TRBD2. The tail of the sequence fits TRBJ2-7 better, so the J call may be wrong. Germline V gene sequence: CDR1 SGHRS, CDR2 YFSETQ. This CDR3 is 16 amino acids long.

The chain is built from TRBV5-6 and TRBJ2-2; no clear D. The CDR3 contains 14 residues. Trimming removed 5 bases at V and 3 bases at J, with 11 bases between. Germline lookup yields CDR1 SGHDT and CDR2 YYEEEE. CDR3 nucleotides: TGTGCCAGCAGTCCCTACCCCGACACCGGGGAGCTGTTTTTT. Its protein product is CASSPYPDTGELFF.

The gene calls are TRBV19 and TRBJ1-6; D is unclear. CDR1 is LNHDA and CDR2 is SQIVND in the germline V gene (reference sequence). Trimming cost V 4 bases and J 10 bases, with 14 bases left between them. The CDR3 is made up of 14 amino acids. The CDR3 region is CASSSVGVGSPLHF. CDR3 DNA: TGTGCCAGTAGTAGTGTTGGGGTCGGGTCACCCCTCCACTTT.

The chain combines TRBV6-1 with TRBJ1-3; no clear D gene. There are 13 residues in the CDR3. V was clipped by 9 bases and J by 0 bases, with 9 bases between them. CDR1 MNHNS and CDR2 SASEGT come from the germline V gene. The CDR3 nucleotides are TGTGCCAGTGTAAGGGTCTCTGGAAACACCATATATTTT. It is translated as CASVRVSGNTIYF.

The chain couples TRBV18 to TRBJ1-6; D is unclear. The CDR3 is 15 amino acids. Germline V gene lookup returns CDR1 KGHSH and CDR2 LQKENI. Trimming cost V 2 bases and J 10 bases, with 15 bases left between them. CDR3 bases: TGTGCCAGCTCACCAGAGGGCGGGAGGCGCTCACCCCTCCACTTT. This gives the protein CASSPEGGRRSPLHF.

V usage is TRBV12-1 and J usage is TRBJ2-3; the table calls TRBD2, which could not be checked here. TRBV12-1 is shown as a pseudogene. CDR3 length: 19 residues. CDR3 in amino acids: CASSFARLWAPGGTDTQYF. In DNA form, the CDR3 reads TGTGCCAGCAGCTTTGCGCGTCTGTGGGCGCCCGGGGGCACAGATACGCAGTATTTT.

The CDR3: CASSRPSKTYNEQFF. In nucleotides, the CDR3 is TGTGCCAGCAGTCGGCCCTCAAAGACCTACAATGAGCAGTTCTTC. The genes are TRBV6-5 and TRBJ2-1, with D hard to call. CDR3 length: 15 residues. Germline V gene lookup returns CDR1 MNHEY and CDR2 SVGAGI. Trimming stripped 5 bases from V and 2 bases from J, with 13 bases between.

The V gene is TRBV5-1, the J gene TRBJ2-5, with 9 bases that match TRBD2. This CDR3 is built from 16 residues. The germline V gene encodes CDR1 SGHRS and CDR2 YFSETQ. Losses at the gene ends were 0 bases for V and 2 bases for J; bases not matched to a gene: 5. The CDR3 spells CASSLVVAGAQETQYF. DNA for the CDR3: TGCGCCAGCAGCTTGGTGGTAGCGGGGGCTCAAGAGACCCAGTACTTC.

This chain's CDR3 is CASSSTAGFYEQYF. Here the CDR3 DNA reads TGTGCCAGCAGCTCTACTGCAGGGTTCTACGAGCAGTACTTC. The chain employs TRBV7-2 and TRBJ2-7; D is possibly TRBD1 (5 bases). Germline CDR1 SGHTA, CDR2 FQGNSA. The CDR3 runs to 14 residues. V was clipped by 4 bases and J by 3 bases, with 13 bases between them.